This TCR beta chain was captured by sequencing in a study of cytomegalovirus exposure and HLA in healthy donors. Study-level points and caveats: Presence/absence analyses treated sequencing depth as roughly uniform across donors.

Worth noting for this clone: Antigen: not known.

The primer mix had 60 Vbeta and 13 Jbeta primers. Sequencing used immunoSEQ multiplex PCR; TCRdb keeps in-frame clones, though not all of them. The sample yields around 150,000 clones, roughly four fifths seen once. Sampled while nominally healthy, donors likely had unrecorded immune exposures. The specimen was PBMCs. The sequence derives from a woman between 50 and 59 years old in good health and CMV-seropositive.

The CDR3 region has the DNA TGTGCCATCAGTGAGGCACAGTTACCTAATTCACCCCTCCACTTT. Its protein product is CAISEAQLPNSPLHF. V and J are TRBV10-3 and TRBJ1-6; D unresolved. The germline V and J ends were trimmed by 2 bases and 6 bases, with 11 bases remaining between them. Germline loops: CDR1 ENHRY, CDR2 SYGVKD. The CDR3 consists of 15 residues.